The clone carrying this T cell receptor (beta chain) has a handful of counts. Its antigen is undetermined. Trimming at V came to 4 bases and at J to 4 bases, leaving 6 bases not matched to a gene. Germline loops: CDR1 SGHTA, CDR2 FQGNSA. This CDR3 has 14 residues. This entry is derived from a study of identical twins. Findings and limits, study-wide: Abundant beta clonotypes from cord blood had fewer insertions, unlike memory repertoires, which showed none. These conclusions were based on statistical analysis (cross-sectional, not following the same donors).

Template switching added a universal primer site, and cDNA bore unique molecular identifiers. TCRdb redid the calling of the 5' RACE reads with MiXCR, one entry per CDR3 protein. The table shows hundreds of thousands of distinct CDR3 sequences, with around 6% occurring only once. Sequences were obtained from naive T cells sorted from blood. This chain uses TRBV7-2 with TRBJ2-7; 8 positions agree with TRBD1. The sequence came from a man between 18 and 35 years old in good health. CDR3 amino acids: CASSSSGTGYEQYF. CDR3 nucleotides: TGTGCCAGCAGCTCCTCCGGGACAGGATACGAGCAGTACTTC.